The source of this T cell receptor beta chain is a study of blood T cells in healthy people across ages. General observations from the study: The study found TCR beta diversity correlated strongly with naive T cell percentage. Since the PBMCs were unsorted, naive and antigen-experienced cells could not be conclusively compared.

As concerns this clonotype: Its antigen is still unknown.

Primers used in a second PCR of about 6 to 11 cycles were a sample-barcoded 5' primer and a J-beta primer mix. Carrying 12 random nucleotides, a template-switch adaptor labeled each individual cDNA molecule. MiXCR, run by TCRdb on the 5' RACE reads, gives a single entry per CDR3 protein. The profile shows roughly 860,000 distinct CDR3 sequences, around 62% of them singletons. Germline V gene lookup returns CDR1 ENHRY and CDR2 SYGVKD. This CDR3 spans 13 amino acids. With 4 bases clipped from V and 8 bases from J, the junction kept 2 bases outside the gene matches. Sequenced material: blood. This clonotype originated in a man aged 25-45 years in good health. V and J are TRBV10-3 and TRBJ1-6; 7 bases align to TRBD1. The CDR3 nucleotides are TGTGCCATCAGTGGCGGGACAGATTCACCCCTCCACTTT. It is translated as CAISGGTDSPLHF.